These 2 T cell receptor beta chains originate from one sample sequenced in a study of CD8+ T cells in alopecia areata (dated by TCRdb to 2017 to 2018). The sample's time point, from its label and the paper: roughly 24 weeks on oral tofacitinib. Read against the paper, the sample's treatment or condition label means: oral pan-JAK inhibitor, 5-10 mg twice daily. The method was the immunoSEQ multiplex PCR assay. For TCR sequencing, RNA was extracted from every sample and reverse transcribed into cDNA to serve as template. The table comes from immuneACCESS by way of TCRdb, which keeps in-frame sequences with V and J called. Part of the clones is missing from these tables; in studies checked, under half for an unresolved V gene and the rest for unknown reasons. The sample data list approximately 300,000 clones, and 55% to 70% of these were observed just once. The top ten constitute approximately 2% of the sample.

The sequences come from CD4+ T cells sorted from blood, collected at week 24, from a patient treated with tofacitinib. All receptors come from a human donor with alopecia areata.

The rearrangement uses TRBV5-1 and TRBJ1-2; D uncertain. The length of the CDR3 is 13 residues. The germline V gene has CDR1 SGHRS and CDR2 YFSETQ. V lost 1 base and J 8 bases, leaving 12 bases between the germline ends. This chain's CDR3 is CASSLSGGPGYTF. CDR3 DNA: TGCGCCAGCAGCTTGTCCGGTGGGCCGGGCTACACCTTC.

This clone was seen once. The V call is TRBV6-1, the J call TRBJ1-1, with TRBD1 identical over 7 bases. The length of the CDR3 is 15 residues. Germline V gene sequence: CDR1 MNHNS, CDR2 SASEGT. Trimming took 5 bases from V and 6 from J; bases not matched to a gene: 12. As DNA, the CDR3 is TGTGCCAGCAGTTTGGAGGACAGGCGGATGTCTGAAGCTTTCTTT. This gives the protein CASSLEDRRMSEAFF.